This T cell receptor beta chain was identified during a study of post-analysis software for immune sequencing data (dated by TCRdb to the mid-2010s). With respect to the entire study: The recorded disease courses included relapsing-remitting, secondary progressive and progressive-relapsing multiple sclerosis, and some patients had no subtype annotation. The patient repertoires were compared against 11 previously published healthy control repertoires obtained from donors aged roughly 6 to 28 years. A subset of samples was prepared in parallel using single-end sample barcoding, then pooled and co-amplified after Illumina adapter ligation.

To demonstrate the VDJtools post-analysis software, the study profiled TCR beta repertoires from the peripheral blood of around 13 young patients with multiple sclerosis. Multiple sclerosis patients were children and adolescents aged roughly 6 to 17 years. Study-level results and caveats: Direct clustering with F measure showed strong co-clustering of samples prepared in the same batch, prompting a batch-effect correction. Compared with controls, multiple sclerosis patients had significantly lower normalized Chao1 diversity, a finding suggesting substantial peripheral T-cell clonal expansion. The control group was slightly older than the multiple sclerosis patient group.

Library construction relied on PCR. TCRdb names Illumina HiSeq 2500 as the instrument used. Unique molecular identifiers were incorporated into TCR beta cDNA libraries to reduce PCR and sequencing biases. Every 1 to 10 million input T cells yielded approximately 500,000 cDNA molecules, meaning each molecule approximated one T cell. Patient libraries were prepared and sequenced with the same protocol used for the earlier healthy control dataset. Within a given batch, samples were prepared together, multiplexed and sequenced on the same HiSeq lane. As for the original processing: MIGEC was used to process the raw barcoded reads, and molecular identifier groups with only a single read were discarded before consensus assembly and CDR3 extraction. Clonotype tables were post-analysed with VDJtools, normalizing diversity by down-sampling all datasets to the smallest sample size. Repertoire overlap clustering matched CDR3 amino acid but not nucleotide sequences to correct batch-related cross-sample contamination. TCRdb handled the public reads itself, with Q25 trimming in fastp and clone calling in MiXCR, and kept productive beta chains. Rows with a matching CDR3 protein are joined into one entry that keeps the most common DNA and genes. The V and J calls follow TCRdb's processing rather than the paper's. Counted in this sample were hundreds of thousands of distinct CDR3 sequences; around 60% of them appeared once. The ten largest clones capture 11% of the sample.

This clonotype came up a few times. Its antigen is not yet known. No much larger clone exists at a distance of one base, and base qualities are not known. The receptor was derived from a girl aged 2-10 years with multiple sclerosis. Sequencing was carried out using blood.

CDR3 loop: CASSLDISGANVLTF. The nucleotide sequence is given as TGTGCCAGCAGCTTGGACATCTCTGGGGCCAACGTCCTGACTTTC. The chain joins TRBV9 to TRBJ2-6; the D segment could be TRBD1, given 5 matching bases. V is shortened by 4 bases, J by 0 bases, and the region joining them spans 8 bases. Per the germline V gene, SGDLS is the CDR1 and YYNGEE is the CDR2. The CDR3 runs 15 amino acids, cysteine and phenylalanine included. Of the read, only the CDR3 DNA is kept; its 45 bases are in frame from base 1.